This TCR beta chain is drawn from a study of T-cell reconstitution after alpha-beta-depleted transplantation in children. Findings and limits, study-wide: Reportedly, only several hundred clones from non-depleted graft cells drove alpha-beta T-cell counts at about two months. At day 60, the high TCRbeta diversity found in some patients originated from recipient T cells and thymic progenitors that had survived. At one year after transplant, newly produced T cells mostly accounted for T-cell counts and diversity.

This clonotype was recorded once. The target antigen is unknown. Unique molecular identifiers tagged the TCRbeta library. TCRdb analysed the PCR reads with MiXCR anew, one entry per CDR3 protein. The table records 400,000 to 450,000 distinct CDR3 sequences, 43% of them present only once. The CDR3 runs to 17 residues. CDR1 and CDR2 (germline): MNHEY, SVGAGI. Trimming cost V 0 bases and J 2 bases; bases outside gene matches: 6. The sample here was PBMCs, taken before TCRalphabeta/CD19-depleted stem cell transplant. The gene calls are TRBV6-5 and TRBJ2-1; TRBD1 matches at 8 bases. This TCR came from a girl aged 2 to 9 with aplastic anemia, due to receive a stem cell transplant. CDR3 amino acids: CASSYSMDREPYNEQFF. CDR3 nucleotides: TGTGCCAGCAGTTACTCGATGGACAGGGAACCCTACAATGAGCAGTTCTTC.